A selection of T cell receptor beta chains follows, all from one sample in a study of a mutant IDH1 vaccine in newly diagnosed glioma. The data were produced by immunoSEQ multiplex PCR, yet TCRdb's version contains in-frame clones alone and is incomplete. Of tens of thousands of clones in the sample, 75% to 90% were seen once. Which antigens these TCRs recognize remains unknown. The starting material was PBMCs, obtained from a glioma patient whose treatment included an IDH1 peptide vaccine. All receptors derive from a woman aged 45-59 years with glioma. The CDR3 runs from the conserved cysteine through the conserved F or W. Each record gives: D gene, J gene, V gene, clone size, CDR3 protein, CDR3 DNA. D genes are given only for firm matches. Clone size appears in some rows only: once, few, many, or a class for an expanded clone.

.	TRBJ1-2	TRBV7-9	.	CASSLNSVGGYGYTF	TGTGCCAGCAGCTTAAACTCGGTCGGGGGCTATGGCTACACCTTC
.	TRBJ2-7	TRBV7-7	.	CASSLAAGPTYEQYF	TGTGCTAGCAGCTTAGCGGCCGGGCCGACCTACGAGCAGTACTTC
.	TRBJ2-4	TRBV9	.	CASSQRPGTLAKNIQYF	TGTGCCAGCAGCCAACGACCGGGGACCTTAGCCAAAAACATTCAGTACTTC
.	TRBJ2-1	TRBV4-2	.	CASSQGRDNEQFF	TGTGCCAGCAGCCAGGGGCGGGACAATGAGCAGTTCTTC
TRBD2	TRBJ2-2	TRBV5-4	once	CASSLGGTSRTGELFF	TGTGCCAGCAGCTTGGGAGGGACTAGTCGCACCGGGGAGCTGTTTTTT
.	TRBJ2-1	TRBV11-2	.	CASSSPRRTNNEQFF	TGTGCCAGCAGCTCGCCAAGACGGACCAACAATGAGCAGTTCTTC
.	TRBJ2-1	TRBV7-2	.	CASSFGEQFF	TGTGCCAGCAGCTTCGGTGAGCAGTTCTTC
TRBD1	TRBJ1-5	TRBV27	.	CASRPGQGAGNQPQHF	TGTGCCAGCAGACCGGGACAGGGTGCGGGCAATCAGCCCCAGCATTTT
.	TRBJ1-5	TRBV11-2	.	CASSLGPINQPQHF	TGTGCCAGCAGTTTAGGCCCCATCAATCAGCCCCAGCATTTT
.	TRBJ2-2	TRBV6-5	.	CASSSGPTGELFF	TGTGCCAGCAGCTCAGGGCCCACCGGGGAGCTGTTTTTT
.	TRBJ2-7	TRBV28	.	CASSKRVPYEQYF	TGTGCCAGCAGTAAAAGGGTACCCTACGAGCAGTACTTC
.	TRBJ1-1	TRBV20-1	few	CSARMNTEAFF	TGCAGTGCTAGGATGAACACTGAAGCTTTCTTT
.	TRBJ2-3	TRBV19	.	CASSIRVSGSTDTQYF	TGTGCCAGTAGTATCAGGGTTTCGGGGAGCACAGATACGCAGTATTTT
.	TRBJ1-4	TRBV28	.	CASSFRGSLFF	TGTGCCAGCAGTTTCCGGGGATCGCTGTTTTTT
.	TRBJ1-1	TRBV10-3	few	CAISEGGPNTEAFF	TGTGCCATCAGTGAGGGGGGCCCGAACACTGAAGCTTTCTTT
.	TRBJ2-1	TRBV7-9	.	CASSPKVSSYNEQFF	TGTGCCAGCAGCCCGAAGGTCAGCTCCTACAATGAGCAGTTCTTC
TRBD1	TRBJ1-3	TRBV27	.	CASSSYRGSGNTIYF	TGTGCCAGCAGTTCCTACAGGGGCTCTGGAAACACCATATATTTT
.	TRBJ2-5	TRBV6-6	.	CASSYMTGLQETQYF	TGTGCCAGCAGTTACATGACAGGACTGCAAGAGACCCAGTACTTC
TRBD1	TRBJ1-2	TRBV28	.	CASSLGTGSGYTF	TGTGCCAGCAGTCTCGGGACAGGGAGCGGCTACACCTTC
TRBD2	TRBJ2-7	TRBV5-1	.	CASSLSGSVYEQYF	TGCGCCAGCAGCTTGAGCGGGAGTGTCTACGAGCAGTACTTC
TRBD2	TRBJ2-7	TRBV7-7	.	CASSSVLAGVDEQYF	TGTGCTAGCAGCTCGGTACTAGCGGGAGTAGACGAGCAGTACTTC
.	TRBJ2-7	TRBV18	once	CASSPRLGIEQYF	TGTGCCAGCTCACCACGTCTGGGGATCGAGCAGTACTTC
.	TRBJ1-5	TRBV7-9	few	CASSLGPGGEQPQHF	TGTGCCAGCAGCTTAGGGCCGGGGGGTGAGCAGCCCCAGCATTTT
TRBD1	TRBJ1-1	TRBV10-1	.	CASSDPGTGEAFF	TGCGCCAGCAGTGACCCAGGGACAGGAGAAGCTTTCTTT
.	TRBJ1-3	TRBV21-1	.	CASSKELGSSGNTIYF	TGTGCCAGCAGCAAAGAGCTGGGTTCCTCTGGAAACACCATATATTTT
TRBD2	TRBJ2-3	TRBV6-6	.	CASSRLAGADTQYF	TGTGCCAGCAGTAGGCTAGCGGGAGCAGATACGCAGTATTTT
TRBD1	TRBJ2-7	TRBV5-1	few	CASSLRTGGSGEQYF	TGCGCCAGCAGCTTGCGGACAGGGGGCTCGGGGGAGCAGTACTTC
.	TRBJ2-7	TRBV27	.	CASSGGTSLFYEQYF	TGTGCCAGCAGTGGGGGAACCAGCCTTTTCTACGAGCAGTACTTC
TRBD2	TRBJ2-7	TRBV7-9	.	CASSFDLAEVYEQYF	TGTGCCAGCAGCTTTGATCTAGCGGAGGTCTACGAGCAGTACTTC
.	TRBJ2-5	TRBV4-1	.	CASSPTWGETQYF	TGCGCCAGCAGCCCCACATGGGGGGAGACCCAGTACTTC
.	TRBJ1-1	TRBV4-1	.	CASSQEGFFTEAFF	TGCGCCAGCAGCCAGGAAGGTTTTTTCACTGAAGCTTTCTTT
TRBD1	TRBJ2-7	TRBV7-8	.	CASTLDRVGYEQYF	TGTGCCAGCACCCTGGACAGGGTCGGCTACGAGCAGTACTTC
.	TRBJ2-1	TRBV7-6	.	CASSLTHGSYNEQFF	TGTGCCAGCAGCTTAACCCACGGGTCCTACAATGAGCAGTTCTTC
TRBD2	TRBJ2-7	TRBV5-6	once	CASSLRVAGTYEQYF	TGTGCCAGCAGCTTAAGGGTAGCGGGAACCTACGAGCAGTACTTC
TRBD1	TRBJ1-5	TRBV2	.	CASNPGQLNSNQPQHF	TGTGCCAGCAACCCGGGACAGTTAAATAGCAATCAGCCCCAGCATTTT